The clone carrying this T cell receptor (beta chain) was detected a few times. Its antigen remains unknown. Using its own MiXCR run on the reads, TCRdb lists one record per CDR3 protein. In the table there are around 270,000 distinct CDR3 sequences, 9.1% of which are singletons. With 0 bases removed from V and 0 bases from J, the gap between germline ends came to 11 bases. The CDR3 is made up of 16 amino acids. Germline V gives CDR1 SGHNT, CDR2 YENEEA. The sample comes from a study of T cell repertoires in cytomegalovirus infection. For the study at large: Public TCR beta signature analysis indicated the presence of both CMV infection and matching HLA type.

Study-wide results and caveats: Public TCR beta family frequency separated CMV-and-HLA carriers, including in an independent cohort. There were HLA-C-restricted CMV-specific TCR beta clonotypes dominating the ex vivo response.

The receptor was isolated from a human donor in good health (CMV status not recorded). Some clones in this sample may be carry-over from other donors' samples. Input material: PBMCs. The chain links TRBV11-3 to TRBJ1-1; D is unresolved. CDR3 bases: TGTGCCAGCAGCTTAGAATCAGCAGATCTGAACACTGAAGCTTTCTTT. It yields the protein CASSLESADLNTEAFF.